A single sample is the source of the 15 T cell receptor beta chains below, sequenced in a study of Ad26.COV2.S vaccination and SARS-CoV-2 variants. The data were produced by immunoSEQ multiplex PCR, yet TCRdb's version contains in-frame clones alone and is incomplete. The sample has roughly 350,000 clones; approximately 90% are singletons. Noted treatment: some 19 received Ad26.COV2.S at low or high dose, single or two shots; roughly five received placebo; per-sample allocation not given. Sampling was performed 63 days after the first vaccine or placebo injection. The source material was peripheral blood, sampled in a trial of Ad26.COV2.S vaccine versus placebo. Source of these receptors: a person between 18 and 65 years old who received the Ad26.COV2.S COVID-19 vaccine or a placebo.

The chain has TRBV27 and TRBJ1-5; 7 bases line up with TRBD1. Trimming cost V 8 bases and J 4 bases; bases outside gene matches: 8. The germline V gene encodes CDR1 MNHEY and CDR2 SMNVEV (reference sequence). This CDR3 region has 14 residues. The CDR3 coding sequence is TGTGCCAGCTCTAAAGGGGGCTGGAATCAGCCCCAGCATTTT. Translating it yields CASSKGGWNQPQHF.

The chain links TRBV5-4 to TRBJ2-3, with a weak D call TRBD1 (6 bases). V gave up 6 bases and J gave up 2 bases, with 10 bases separating them. The CDR3 has 13 residues. Germline assignment: CDR1 SGHNT and CDR2 YYREEE (reference sequence). In nucleotides, the CDR3 is TGTGCCAGCAACGCAGGGGCCACAGATACGCAGTATTTT. Translated: CASNAGATDTQYF.

The rearrangement joins TRBV30 to TRBJ2-7; D gene unclear. The CDR3 has 13 amino acids. V lost 4 bases and J lost 1, with 11 bases in between. Germline lookup yields CDR1 GTSNPN and CDR2 SVGIG (reference sequence). The CDR3 sequence: CAWNRQTSYEQYF. The CDR3 DNA reads TGTGCCTGGAATAGGCAGACGTCCTACGAGCAGTACTTC.

The chain links TRBV7-3 to TRBJ1-1; 7 bases fit TRBD1. With V trimmed by 5 bases and J by 3 bases, 6 bases remained unmatched. The V gene's germline CDR1 is SGHTA and CDR2 FQGTGA. The CDR3 totals 14 residues. The CDR3 nucleotides are TGTGCCAGCAGCCCAACAGGGGCGGACACTGAAGCTTTCTTT. Its protein is CASSPTGADTEAFF.

The chain combines TRBV7-6 with TRBJ2-5, with TRBD1 as a possible D gene (5 bases). The CDR3 loop spans 14 amino acids. The ends were cut back, 2 bases at V and 4 bases at J, with 11 bases in the middle. Germline CDR1 SGHVS, CDR2 FNYEAQ. The CDR3 loop is CASSLSWQGETQYF. CDR3 in DNA: TGTGCCAGCAGCTTATCGTGGCAGGGAGAGACCCAGTACTTC.

The chain carries TRBV3-1 (or the pseudogene TRBV3-2) and TRBJ1-1, with 7 bases identical to TRBD1. The CDR3 length is 13 residues. Per the germline V gene, CDR1 is LGHDT and CDR2 is YNNKEL (reference sequence). V trimming: 10 bases; J trimming: 1 base; junction bases outside the gene matches: 6. In DNA form, the CDR3 reads TGTGCCACTAGGGGACAGCAGAACACTGAAGCTTTCTTT. This codes for CATRGQQNTEAFF.

This chain links TRBV2 with TRBJ2-7, with D tentatively TRBD2 (5 bases). The germline CDR1 and CDR2 sequences are SNHLY and FYNNEI. V was shortened by 5 bases and J by 3 bases, with 14 bases between the two germline ends. There are 14 residues in the CDR3. The CDR3 DNA reads as TGTGCCAGCAGTTTGGACTCAGCCCTCTACGAGCAGTACTTC. Its translation is CASSLDSALYEQYF. Together with reference TRBV2 and TRBJ2-7, the CDR3 gives the full variable domain: EPEVTQTPSHQVTQMGQEVILRCVPISNHLYFYWYRQILGQKVEFLVSFYNNEISEKSEIFDDQFSVERPDGSNFTLKIRSTKLEDSAMYFCASSLDSALYEQYFGPGTRLTVT.

The chain couples TRBV14 to TRBJ1-1, with 8 positions matching TRBD1. V shed 2 bases and J 5 bases; nucleotides not matched to a gene: 13. The CDR3 loop spans 17 amino acids. Germline lookup yields CDR1 SGHDN and CDR2 FVKESK. The CDR3 DNA follows: TGTGCCAGCAGCCAACCGACCCAGGGGGCGGTGGGAACTGAAGCTTTCTTT. Amino acid sequence: CASSQPTQGAVGTEAFF.

The rearrangement joins TRBV4-3 to TRBJ2-2; 7 nucleotides align to TRBD1. The CDR3 contains 16 residues. CDR1 is LGHNA, CDR2 YSLEER, per germline. Losses at the gene ends were 0 bases for V and 0 bases for J; bases not matched to a gene: 1. This chain's CDR3 is CASSQDGTANTGELFF. The CDR3 nucleotides are TGCGCCAGCAGCCAAGATGGGACAGCGAACACCGGGGAGCTGTTTTTT.

This rearrangement joins TRBV6-6 to TRBJ1-6; the match to TRBD1 covers 7 bases. This CDR3 has 15 residues. The trim removed 4 bases at V and 8 bases at J, leaving 8 bases unmatched. Germline V CDR1 and CDR2: MNHNY, SVGAGI (reference sequence). The CDR3 DNA reads TGTGCCAGCAGTTCTCCGACAGGGTTTGATTCACCCCTCCACTTT. It codes for CASSSPTGFDSPLHF.

This rearrangement joins TRBV29-1 to TRBJ1-1; no reliable D call. The ends were cut back, 7 bases at V and 1 base at J, with 7 bases in the middle. CDR3 length equals 11 residues. Germline CDR1 SQVTM, CDR2 ANQGSEA. Here the CDR3 DNA reads TGCAGCGCCTGGGCGAACACTGAAGCTTTCTTT. Its protein product is CSAWANTEAFF.

The chain couples TRBV2 to TRBJ1-5; tentatively, D is TRBD1 (5 bases). Trimming shortened V by 4 bases and J by 1 base, and 17 bases separated the two germline ends. The CDR3 consists of 17 residues. Germline-derived CDR1 and CDR2 are SNHLY and FYNNEI. CDR3 nucleotides: TGTGCCAGCAGTGGAAGAGGGGCAGGCTTGAGCAATCAGCCCCAGCATTTT. This codes for CASSGRGAGLSNQPQHF.

The J gene is TRBJ1-6, the V gene TRBV3-1 (or the pseudogene TRBV3-2); TRBD1 aligns across 10 bases. Germline assignment: CDR1 LGHDT and CDR2 YNNKEL (reference sequence). Losses at the gene ends were 3 bases for V and 9 bases for J; bases not matched to a gene: 5. The CDR3 spans 15 residues. In nucleotides, the CDR3 is TGTGCCAGCAGCCAGACAGGGGGCGGGTTTTCACCCCTCCACTTT. Translated, it gives CASSQTGGGFSPLHF.

The rearrangement uses TRBV10-2 and TRBJ2-1; 7 bases fit TRBD2. CDR1 is WSHSY and CDR2 is SAAADI in the germline V gene. Trimming removed 8 bases from V and 1 base from J; junction bases left unmatched: 5. This CDR3 has 14 residues. The CDR3 spells CASQDGRSYNEQFF. In nucleotides, the CDR3 is TGCGCCAGCCAGGACGGGAGGTCCTACAATGAGCAGTTCTTC.

This rearrangement joins TRBV30 to TRBJ2-1; D is possibly TRBD2 (5 bases). Trimming pared 0 bases from V and 7 bases from J, leaving 13 bases between. The germline gives CDR1 GTSNPN, CDR2 SVGIG (reference sequence). The CDR3 runs to 14 residues. CDR3 nucleotides: TGTGCCTGGAGTGTACTAGGCAGGCGGAATGAGCAGTTCTTC. It encodes CAWSVLGRRNEQFF.